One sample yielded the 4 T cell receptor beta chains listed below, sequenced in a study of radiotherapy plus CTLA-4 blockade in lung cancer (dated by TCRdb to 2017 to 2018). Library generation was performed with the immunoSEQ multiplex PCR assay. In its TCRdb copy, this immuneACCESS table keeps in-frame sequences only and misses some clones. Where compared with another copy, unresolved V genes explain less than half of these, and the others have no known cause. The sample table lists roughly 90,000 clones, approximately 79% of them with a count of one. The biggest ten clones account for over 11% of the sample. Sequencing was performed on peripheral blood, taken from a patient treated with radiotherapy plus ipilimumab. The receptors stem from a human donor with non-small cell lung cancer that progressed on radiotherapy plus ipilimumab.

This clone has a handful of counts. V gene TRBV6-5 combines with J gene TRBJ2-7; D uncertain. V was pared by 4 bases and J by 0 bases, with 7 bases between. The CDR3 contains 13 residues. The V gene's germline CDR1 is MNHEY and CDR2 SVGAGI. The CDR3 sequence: CASSLGGSYEQYF. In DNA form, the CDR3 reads TGTGCCAGCAGTTTAGGCGGCTCCTACGAGCAGTACTTC.

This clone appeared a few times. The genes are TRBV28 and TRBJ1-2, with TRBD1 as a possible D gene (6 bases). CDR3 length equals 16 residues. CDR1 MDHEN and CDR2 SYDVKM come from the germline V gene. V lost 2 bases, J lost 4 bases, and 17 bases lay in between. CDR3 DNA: TGTGCCAGCAGTTTAGCCGGGGGCGGCTTAAGCTATGGCTACACCTTC. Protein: CASSLAGGGLSYGYTF.

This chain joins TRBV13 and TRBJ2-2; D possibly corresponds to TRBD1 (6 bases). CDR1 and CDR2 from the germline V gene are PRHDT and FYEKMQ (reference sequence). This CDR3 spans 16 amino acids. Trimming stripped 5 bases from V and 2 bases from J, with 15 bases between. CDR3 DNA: TGTGCCAGCAGCCCCCCCGGGACACCAAACACCGGGGAGCTGTTTTTT. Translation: CASSPPGTPNTGELFF.

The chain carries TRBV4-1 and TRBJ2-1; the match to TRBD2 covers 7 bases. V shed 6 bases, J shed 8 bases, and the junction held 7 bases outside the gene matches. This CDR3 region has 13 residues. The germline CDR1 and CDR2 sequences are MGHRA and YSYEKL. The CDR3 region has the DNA TGCGCCAGCAGTCCGGCCGGACTAGATGAGCAGTTCTTC. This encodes CASSPAGLDEQFF.